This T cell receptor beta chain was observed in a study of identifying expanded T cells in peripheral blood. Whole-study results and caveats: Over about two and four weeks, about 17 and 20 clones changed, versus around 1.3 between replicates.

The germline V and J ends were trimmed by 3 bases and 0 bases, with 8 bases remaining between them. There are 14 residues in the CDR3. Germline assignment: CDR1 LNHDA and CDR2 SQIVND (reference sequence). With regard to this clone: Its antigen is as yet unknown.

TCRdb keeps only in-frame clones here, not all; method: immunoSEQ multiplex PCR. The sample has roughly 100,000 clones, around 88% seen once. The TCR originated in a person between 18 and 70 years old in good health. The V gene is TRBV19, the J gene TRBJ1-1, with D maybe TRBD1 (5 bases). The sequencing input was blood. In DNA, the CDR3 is TGTGCCAGTAGTATTGGGGCAATGAACACTGAAGCTTTCTTT. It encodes CASSIGAMNTEAFF.